The T cell receptor (beta chain) described here comes from a study of regulatory T cells in long-lasting Graves disease. Arm-PCR of CDR3 regions with iRepertoire HTBI primers generated TCR beta libraries. TCRdb independently ran MiXCR on the multiplex PCR reads; one entry per CDR3 protein. The sample records about 430,000 distinct CDR3 sequences, over 12% being singletons. Time point described: newly diagnosed GD, antithyroid drugs for less than 3 months. Extracted RNA from PBMCs served as the source of the TCR library. Germline values: CDR1 SQVTM, CDR2 ANQGSEA. The CDR3 has 10 residues. With 1 base removed from V and 11 bases from J, the gap between germline ends came to 6 bases. These data were also filed under a second study, of T cells in Graves' hyperthyroidism and ophthalmopathy.

This clonotype originated in a woman in her thirties or forties with Graves disease. The sequencing used peripheral blood mononuclear cells (PBMCs), collected at new diagnosis, from a patient treated with antithyroid drugs. The chain has TRBV29-1 and TRBJ2-1; D uncertain. The CDR3: CSVEVPQQFF. The CDR3 DNA sequence: TGCAGCGTTGAAGTCCCACAGCAGTTCTTC.